This T cell receptor beta chain emerged from a study of early T cells in non-severe SARS-CoV-2 infection. Per the germline V gene, CDR1 is SGHVS and CDR2 is FQNEAQ. The CDR3 is 15 amino acids. J lost 9 bases, V lost 1 base, and 2 bases had no gene match. This clonotype was seen a few times. One entry per CDR3 protein, called by TCRdb with MiXCR from the 5' RACE reads. The sample consists of about 80,000 distinct CDR3 sequences, approximately 10% of them appearing once. The V gene is TRBV7-8, the J gene TRBJ1-6; 11 positions agree with TRBD1. Sequencing used whole blood. The sequence was collected from an adult who was a healthcare worker with PCR-confirmed SARS-CoV-2 infection or an uninfected control (not recorded which). In DNA form, the CDR3 reads TGTGCCAGCAGCTTAGTGGGACAGGGGGGTTCACCCCTCCACTTT. This gives the protein CASSLVGQGGSPLHF.